The 28 T cell receptor beta chains in this list originate from one sample, sequenced in a study of beta chain features in type 1 diabetes. Reverse transcription of all isolated RNA meant that expressed TCRB transcripts were sequenced. Assay: immunoSEQ multiplex PCR; the TCRdb copy retains only in-frame clones and omits some. This sample carries tens of thousands of clones, 69% of them seen once, and the ten largest clones take 4% to 4.5%. Which antigens these TCRs recognize remains unknown. General study points: Significant though moderate, a shortening of TCRB CDR3s appeared in all four CD4+ subsets of Type 1 diabetes patients.

Sequenced material: Tregs from blood. These receptors all stem from a man aged 18 to 30 with type 1 diabetes.

The rearrangement uses TRBV28 and TRBJ2-5, with TRBD2 as a possible D gene (6 bases). Judging by the DNA end, TRBJ2-7 fits better; the J call may be wrong. The germline CDR1 and CDR2 sequences are MDHEN and SYDVKM. The CDR3 totals 15 residues. CDR3 residues: CASSLFFLASHEQYF. As DNA, the CDR3 is TGTGCCAGCAGTTTATTCTTCCTAGCGTCCCACGAGCAGTACTTC.

The rearrangement uses TRBV5-1 and TRBJ2-5; 7 nucleotides match TRBD2. The CDR3 consists of 15 residues. The V and J ends lost 4 bases and 4 bases, in that order; junction bases with no gene match: 10. The V gene's germline CDR1 is SGHRS and CDR2 YFSETQ. Written as DNA, the CDR3 is TGCGCCAGCAGCACTCTAGCGGCCATGGGAGAGACCCAGTACTTC. Encoded protein: CASSTLAAMGETQYF.

The chain links TRBV27 to TRBJ2-1, with D unresolved. Germline V gene sequence: CDR1 MNHEY, CDR2 SMNVEV (reference sequence). V lost 2 bases, J lost 7 bases, and 18 bases lay in between. The CDR3 is 16 residues long. For the CDR3, the DNA is TGTGCCAGCAGTTTAAATCCGGTGGCGATCGGGAATGAGCAGTTCTTC. Amino acids: CASSLNPVAIGNEQFF.

The chain recombines TRBV5-1 with TRBJ2-2, with 9 bases that match TRBD1. The trim removed 0 bases at V and 6 bases at J, leaving 0 bases unmatched. The CDR3 covers 14 residues. Germline lookup yields CDR1 SGHRS and CDR2 YFSETQ. This CDR3 reads CASSLGQGAGELFF. The CDR3 DNA sequence: TGCGCCAGCAGCTTGGGACAGGGGGCCGGGGAGCTGTTTTTT.

This sequence joins TRBV10-3 and TRBJ2-1; 8 nucleotides line up with TRBD2. This CDR3 has 15 amino acids. Germline loops: CDR1 ENHRY, CDR2 SYGVKD. With V trimmed by 4 bases and J by 2 bases, 4 bases remained unmatched. The CDR3, as DNA: TGTGCCATCAGTGGTACTAGCGGAACCTACAATGAGCAGTTCTTC. Protein sequence: CAISGTSGTYNEQFF.

The chain joins TRBV7-9 to TRBJ2-3, with a weak D call TRBD2 (5 bases). The CDR3 runs to 11 residues. Germline CDR1 and CDR2: SEHNR and FQNEAQ (reference sequence). Trimming removed 11 bases at V and 6 bases at J, with 12 bases between. The CDR3 DNA is TGTGCCTCAGCGGTAACCGATACGCAGTATTTT. It yields the protein CASAVTDTQYF.

This clone came up once. The chain joins TRBV7-2 to TRBJ2-5; 11 bases match TRBD2. This CDR3 region has 15 residues. The V and J ends lost 5 bases and 6 bases, in that order; junction bases with no gene match: 8. The germline gives CDR1 SGHTA, CDR2 FQGNSA. CDR3 residues: CASSNGLAGSQTQYF. CDR3 DNA sequence: TGTGCCAGCAGCAACGGACTAGCGGGTTCTCAGACCCAGTACTTC. The full variable domain, with the rest looked up from reference TRBV7-2 and TRBJ2-5, is GAGVSQSPSNKVTEKGKDVELRCDPISGHTALYWYRQSLGQGLEFLIYFQGNSAPDKSGLPSDRFSAERTGGSVSTLTIQRTQQEDSAVYLCASSNGLAGSQTQYFGPGTRLLVL.

This rearrangement joins TRBV4-3 to TRBJ1-1; 10 bases fit TRBD1. Germline V CDR1 and CDR2: LGHNA, YSLEER. V lost 1 base to trimming and J lost 3 bases; unmatched junction nucleotides: 8. The CDR3 extends over 17 amino acids. The CDR3 protein is CASSQAPSGQGYTEAFF. The CDR3 coding sequence is TGCGCCAGCAGCCAAGCCCCCTCGGGACAGGGGTACACTGAAGCTTTCTTT.

Worth noting for this clone: Sequence at one end of the junction differs from germline and may be a read error. The chain joins TRBV7-2 to TRBJ1-1; 10 bases are shared with TRBD1. There are 12 residues in the CDR3. Germline V lookup: CDR1 SGHTA, CDR2 FQGNSA. CDR3: CASSSPGQGLSF. The CDR3 nucleotides are TGTGCCAGCAGCTCGCCGGGACAGGGGCTATCCTTT. Using reference TRBV7-2 and TRBJ1-1 for the parts outside the CDR3, the full variable domain is GAGVSQSPSNKVTEKGKDVELRCDPISGHTALYWYRQSLGQGLEFLIYFQGNSAPDKSGLPSDRFSAERTGGSVSTLTIQRTQQEDSAVYLCASSSPGQGLSFGQGTRLTVV.

This clone was seen a few times. The chain employs TRBV10-3 and TRBJ1-2; maybe TRBD1 (6 bases). With 0 bases removed from V and 6 bases from J, the gap between germline ends came to 14 bases. The CDR3 consists of 15 residues. Looked up from germline, CDR1 is ENHRY and CDR2 is SYGVKD. The CDR3 here is CAISESLQGRDGYTF. CDR3 nucleotides: TGTGCCATCAGTGAGTCCTTGCAGGGGAGAGATGGCTACACCTTC.

The chain links TRBV6-5 to TRBJ1-2; the match to TRBD1 covers 10 bases. Germline-derived CDR1 and CDR2 are MNHEY and SVGAGI. The V and J ends lost 0 bases and 4 bases, in that order; junction bases with no gene match: 5. The CDR3 is 16 residues long. The CDR3: CASSYSRQGAFYGYTF. In DNA, the CDR3 is TGTGCCAGCAGTTACTCGAGACAGGGGGCGTTCTATGGCTACACCTTC.

The V gene is TRBV6-5, the J gene TRBJ1-1, with 9 bases identical to TRBD1. CDR1 and CDR2 (germline): MNHEY, SVGAGI. The V gene end was trimmed by 5 bases and the J gene end by 7 bases; junction bases not matched to a gene: 8. This CDR3 has 14 amino acids. CDR3 DNA: TGTGCCAGCAGTAGCCGGACAGGGGCGAGTGAAGCTTTCTTT. Its protein is CASSSRTGASEAFF.

There are a few counts of this clone. V and J are TRBV7-8 and TRBJ1-6; 8 bases align to TRBD1. CDR1 SGHVS and CDR2 FQNEAQ come from the germline V gene. J gave up 0 bases and V 4 bases, and 5 bases lay outside the gene matches. This CDR3 has 17 amino acids. CDR3 nucleotide sequence: TGTGCCAGCAGCTCCAGGGGGCCCAGCTCCTATAATTCACCCCTCCACTTT. Protein product: CASSSRGPSSYNSPLHF.

This clone has more than one count but fewer than ten. CDR3 sequence reads: CASSRDRSTQQYF. The DNA of the CDR3 is TGTGCCAGCAGCCGGGACAGGTCAACCCAGCAGTACTTC. The chain has TRBV7-2 and TRBJ2-7, with 8 bases aligning to TRBD1. The CDR3 extends over 13 amino acids. Germline V lookup: CDR1 SGHTA, CDR2 FQGNSA. The J segment lost 8 bases and the V segment lost 5 bases, leaving 8 bases of the junction unmatched.

The chain has TRBV5-1 and TRBJ2-5; tentatively, D is TRBD2 (5 bases). The CDR3 runs to 14 residues. The germline V gene encodes CDR1 SGHRS and CDR2 YFSETQ. Trimming removed 1 base at V and 5 bases at J, with 12 bases between. This chain's CDR3 is CASSLSGVYETQYF. As DNA, the CDR3 is TGCGCCAGCAGCTTGAGCGGAGTTTACGAGACCCAGTACTTC.

The rearrangement links TRBV6-6 to TRBJ1-4; weak D call: TRBD1 (6 bases). Trimming removed 6 bases from V and 5 bases from J, with 13 bases in between. The CDR3 runs to 14 residues. Germline CDR1 and CDR2: MNHNY and SVGAGI (reference sequence). The CDR3 DNA reads TGTGCCAGCAGCCGAAGGGGGGGAAATGAAAAACTGTTTTTT. Protein product: CASSRRGGNEKLFF.

The chain is built from TRBV19 and TRBJ2-1; D is ambiguous. Germline loops: CDR1 LNHDA, CDR2 SQIVND (reference sequence). The CDR3 is made up of 12 amino acids. Trimming pared 3 bases from V and 7 bases from J, leaving 7 bases between. The CDR3 DNA sequence: TGTGCCAGTAGTATGAGGCTTAATGAGCAGTTCTTC. This encodes CASSMRLNEQFF.

The chain is built from TRBV11-2 and TRBJ2-4, with TRBD2 matching 10 bases. CDR1 SGHAT and CDR2 FQNNGV come from the germline V gene. The junction had 11 bases not matched to a gene; V was cut back by 0 bases and J by 9 bases. The CDR3 extends over 17 amino acids. The CDR3 region is CASSLDHGLAGAGIQYF. CDR3 DNA: TGTGCCAGCAGCTTAGATCACGGTCTAGCGGGAGCGGGCATTCAGTACTTC.

V and J are TRBV7-9 and TRBJ1-2; 10 bases line up with TRBD1. Looked up from germline, CDR1 is SEHNR and CDR2 is FQNEAQ (reference sequence). The CDR3 has 15 amino acids. J gave up 6 bases and V 0 bases, and 4 bases lay outside the gene matches. The CDR3 DNA is TGTGCCAGCAGCTTAGCGGGACAGGGGAGGGATGGCTACACCTTC. Translation gives CASSLAGQGRDGYTF.

V and J are TRBV6-6 and TRBJ2-7, with TRBD1 identical over 8 bases. The J segment lost 7 bases and the V segment lost 5 bases, leaving 7 bases of the junction unmatched. This CDR3 is built from 13 residues. Germline V lookup: CDR1 MNHNY, CDR2 SVGAGI (reference sequence). DNA for the CDR3: TGTGCCAGCAGTGTCCCGGACAGGGAGGAGCAGTACTTC. It translates to CASSVPDREEQYF.

This clone has more than one count but fewer than ten. The V gene is TRBV11-2, the J gene TRBJ2-3; D is uncertain. CDR1 and CDR2 from the germline V gene are SGHAT and FQNNGV. The CDR3 totals 12 residues. V gave up 5 bases and J gave up 1 base, with 4 bases separating them. The CDR3 region has the DNA TGTGCCAGCAGCCCGGGCACAGATACGCAGTATTTT. Its translation: CASSPGTDTQYF.

J is TRBJ2-1 and V is TRBV7-2; 8 nucleotides agree with TRBD1. The CDR3 runs 18 residues. The germline V gene has CDR1 SGHTA and CDR2 FQGNSA. After removal of 4 bases from V and 4 bases from J, the junction contained 15 bases not matched to a gene. The CDR3 nucleotides are TGTGCCAGCAGCTCGGCAATCAGGGGGCGGCTGGAATACAATGAGCAGTTCTTC. This translates into CASSSAIRGRLEYNEQFF.

This clone showed up just once. V and J are TRBV7-2 and TRBJ2-1; 7 bases are a match to TRBD2. Germline loops: CDR1 SGHTA, CDR2 FQGNSA. This CDR3 spans 19 amino acids. Trimming removed 2 bases from V and 0 bases from J; junction bases left unmatched: 13. CDR3 bases: TGTGCCAGCAGCTTAATCCCTCTAGCGGCATCGAGCTCCTACAATGAGCAGTTCTTC. Protein sequence: CASSLIPLAASSSYNEQFF.

This clone was observed a few times. This rearrangement joins TRBV9 to TRBJ2-5; 7 nucleotides align to TRBD1. CDR1 and CDR2 from the germline V gene are SGDLS and YYNGEE. The CDR3 contains 13 residues. V lost 0 bases and J lost 8; bases outside the gene matches: 4. The DNA for the CDR3 is TGTGCCAGCAGCGTAGAGGGGGCCGCAACCCAGTACTTC. Translated: CASSVEGAATQYF.

This clone was counted a few times. The chain carries TRBV10-3 and TRBJ2-3, with a weak D call TRBD2 (6 bases). The CDR3 has 15 residues. V dropped 0 bases and J dropped 1 base, with 8 bases sitting between them. Germline values: CDR1 ENHRY, CDR2 SYGVKD. The CDR3 spells CAISESGGGTDTQYF. DNA of the CDR3: TGTGCCATCAGTGAGTCCGGCGGGGGCACAGATACGCAGTATTTT.

This clone occurred once. The chain carries TRBV5-1 and TRBJ2-7; 8 positions match TRBD1. This CDR3 has 14 residues. Per germline, CDR1 SGHRS and CDR2 YFSETQ. V trimming: 4 bases; J trimming: 2 bases; junction bases outside the gene matches: 5. CDR3 amino acids: CASSLYRGTYEQYF. The CDR3 nucleotides are TGCGCCAGCAGCCTGTACAGGGGGACCTACGAGCAGTACTTC.

This clone was detected a few times. The chain recombines TRBV18 with TRBJ2-7; D is possibly TRBD1 (6 bases). Trimming cost V 3 bases and J 3 bases, with 12 bases left between them. The CDR3 totals 14 residues. Germline lookup yields CDR1 KGHSH and CDR2 LQKENI. CDR3 in amino acids: CASSPGTPYYEQYF. Here the CDR3 DNA reads TGTGCCAGCTCACCCGGGACACCCTACTACGAGCAGTACTTC. The full variable domain, with the rest looked up from reference TRBV18 and TRBJ2-7, is NAGVMQNPRHLVRRRGQEARLRCSPMKGHSHVYWYRQLPEEGLKFMVYLQKENIIDESGMPKERFSAEFPKEGPSILRIQQVVRGDSAAYFCASSPGTPYYEQYFGPGTRLTVT.

The chain's CDR3 is CSVRQQGGGLWEANVLTF. CDR3 sequence (DNA): TGCAGCGTCCGTCAACAGGGAGGGGGGCTATGGGAGGCCAACGTCCTGACTTTC. V and J are TRBV29-1 and TRBJ2-6; D is perhaps TRBD2 (7 bases). V lost 6 bases and J lost 6, with 27 bases in between. The CDR3 covers 18 residues. Germline CDR1 and CDR2: SQVTM and ANQGSEA.